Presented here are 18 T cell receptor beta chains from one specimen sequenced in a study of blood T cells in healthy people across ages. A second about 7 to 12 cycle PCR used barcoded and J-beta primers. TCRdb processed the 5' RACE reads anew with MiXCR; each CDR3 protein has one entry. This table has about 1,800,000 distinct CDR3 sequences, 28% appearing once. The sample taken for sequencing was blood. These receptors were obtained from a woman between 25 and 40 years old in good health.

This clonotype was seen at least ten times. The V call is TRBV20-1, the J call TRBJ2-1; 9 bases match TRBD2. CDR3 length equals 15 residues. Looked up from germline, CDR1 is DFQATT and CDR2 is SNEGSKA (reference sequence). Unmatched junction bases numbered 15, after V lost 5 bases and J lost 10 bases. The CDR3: CSASPTSGGGGEQFF. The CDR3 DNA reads TGCAGTGCTTCCCCGACTAGCGGAGGAGGGGGAGAGCAGTTCTTC.

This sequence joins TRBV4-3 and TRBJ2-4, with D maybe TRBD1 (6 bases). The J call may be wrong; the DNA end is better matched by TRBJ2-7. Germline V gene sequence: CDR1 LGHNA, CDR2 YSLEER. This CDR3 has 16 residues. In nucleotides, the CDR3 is TGCGCCAGCAGCCAAGAGCTCAGGACAGCTGCCTACGAGCAGTACTTC. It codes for CASSQELRTAAYEQYF.

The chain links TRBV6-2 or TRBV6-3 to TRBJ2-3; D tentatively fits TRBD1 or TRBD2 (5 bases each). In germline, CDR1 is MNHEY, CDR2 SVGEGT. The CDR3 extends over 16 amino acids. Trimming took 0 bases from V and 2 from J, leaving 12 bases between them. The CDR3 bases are TGTGCCAGCAGTTACTCCAATTTGGGACCCACAGATACGCAGTATTTT. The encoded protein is CASSYSNLGPTDTQYF.

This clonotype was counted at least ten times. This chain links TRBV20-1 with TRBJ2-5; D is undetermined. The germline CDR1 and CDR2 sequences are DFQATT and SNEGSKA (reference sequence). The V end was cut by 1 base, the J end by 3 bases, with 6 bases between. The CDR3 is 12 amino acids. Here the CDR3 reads CSARVSKETQYF. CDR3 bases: TGCAGTGCTAGAGTTTCAAAAGAGACCCAGTACTTC.

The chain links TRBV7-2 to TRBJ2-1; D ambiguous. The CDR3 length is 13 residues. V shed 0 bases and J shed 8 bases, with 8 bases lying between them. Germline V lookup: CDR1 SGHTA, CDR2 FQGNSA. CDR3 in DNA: TGTGCCAGCAGCTTAGCTCGAGTCCATGAGCAGTTCTTC. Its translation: CASSLARVHEQFF.

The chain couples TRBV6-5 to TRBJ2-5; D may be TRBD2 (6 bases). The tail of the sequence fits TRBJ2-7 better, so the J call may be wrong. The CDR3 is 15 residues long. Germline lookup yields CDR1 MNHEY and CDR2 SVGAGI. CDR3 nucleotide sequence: TGTGCCAGCAGTAACCGGGACTCCCCAAGGGACGAGCAGTACTTC. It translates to CASSNRDSPRDEQYF.

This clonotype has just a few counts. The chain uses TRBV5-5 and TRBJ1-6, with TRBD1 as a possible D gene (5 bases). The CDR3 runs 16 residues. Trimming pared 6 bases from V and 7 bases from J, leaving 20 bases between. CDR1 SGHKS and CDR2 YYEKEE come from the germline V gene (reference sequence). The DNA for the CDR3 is TGTGCCAGCACCCCCCTAGGGGCAAAGGGGAATTCACCCCTCCACTTT. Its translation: CASTPLGAKGNSPLHF.

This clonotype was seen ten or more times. The CDR3 here is CASSYRGAGANVLTF. DNA for the CDR3: TGTGCCAGCAGTTACAGGGGAGCTGGGGCCAACGTCCTGACTTTC. This sequence joins TRBV6-5 and TRBJ2-6; D tentatively reads TRBD1 or TRBD2 (5 bases each). V was cut by 2 bases and J by 2 bases, with 7 bases left in between. This CDR3 is built from 15 residues. Germline CDR1 is MNHEY and CDR2 is SVGAGI.

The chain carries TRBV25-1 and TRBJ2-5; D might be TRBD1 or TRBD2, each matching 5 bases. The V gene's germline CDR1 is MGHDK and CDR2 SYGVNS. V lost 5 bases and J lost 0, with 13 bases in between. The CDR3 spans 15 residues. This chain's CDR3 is CASSTRDGYQETQYF. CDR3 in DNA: TGTGCCAGCAGTACCCGGGACGGGTACCAAGAGACCCAGTACTTC.

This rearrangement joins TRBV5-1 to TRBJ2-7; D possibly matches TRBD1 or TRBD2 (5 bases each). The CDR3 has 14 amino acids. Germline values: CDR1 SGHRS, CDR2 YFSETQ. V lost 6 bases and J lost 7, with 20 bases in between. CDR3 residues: CASTRDPGYNEQYF. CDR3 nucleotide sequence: TGCGCCAGCACCCGGGACCCAGGCTACAATGAGCAGTACTTC. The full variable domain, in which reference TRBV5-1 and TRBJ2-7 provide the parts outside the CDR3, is KAGVTQTPRYLIKTRGQQVTLSCSPISGHRSVSWYQQTPGQGLQFLFEYFSETQRNKGNFPGRFSGRQFSNSRSEMNVSTLELGDSALYLCASTRDPGYNEQYFGPGTRLTVT.

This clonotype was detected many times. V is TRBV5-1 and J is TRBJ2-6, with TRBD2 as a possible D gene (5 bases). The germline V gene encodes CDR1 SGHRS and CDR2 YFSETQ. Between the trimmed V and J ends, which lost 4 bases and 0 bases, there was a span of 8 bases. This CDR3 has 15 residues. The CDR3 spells CASSESGSGANVLTF. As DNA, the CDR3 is TGCGCCAGCAGCGAAAGCGGCTCTGGGGCCAACGTCCTGACTTTC.

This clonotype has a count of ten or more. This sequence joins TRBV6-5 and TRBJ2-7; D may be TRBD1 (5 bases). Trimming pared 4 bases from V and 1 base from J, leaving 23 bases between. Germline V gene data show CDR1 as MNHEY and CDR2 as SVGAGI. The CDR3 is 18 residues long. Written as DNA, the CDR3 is TGTGCCAGCAGTTCCCCGGCCAGGGCCTACCTAAGATCCTACGAGCAGTACTTC. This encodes CASSSPARAYLRSYEQYF.

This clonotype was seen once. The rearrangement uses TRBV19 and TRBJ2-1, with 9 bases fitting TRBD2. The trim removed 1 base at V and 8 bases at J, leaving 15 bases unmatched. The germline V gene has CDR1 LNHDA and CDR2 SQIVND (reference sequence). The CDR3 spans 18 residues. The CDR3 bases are TGTGCCAGTAGTATAGGGGTCTCGGCGGGGGGGCGTCTTTATGAGCAGTTCTTC. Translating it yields CASSIGVSAGGRLYEQFF.

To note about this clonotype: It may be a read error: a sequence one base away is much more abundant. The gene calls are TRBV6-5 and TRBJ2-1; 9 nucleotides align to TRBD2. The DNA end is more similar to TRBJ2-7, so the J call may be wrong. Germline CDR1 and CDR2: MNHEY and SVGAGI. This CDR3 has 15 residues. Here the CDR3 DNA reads TGTGCCAGCAAGAAAGCGGGGGGATCCTACAATGAGCAGTACTTC. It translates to CASKKAGGSYNEQYF.

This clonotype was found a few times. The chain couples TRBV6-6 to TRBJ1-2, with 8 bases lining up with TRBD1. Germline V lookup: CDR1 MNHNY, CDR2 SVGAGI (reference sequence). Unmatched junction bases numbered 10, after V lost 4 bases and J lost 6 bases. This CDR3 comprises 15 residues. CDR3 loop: CASSSYDRGADGYTF. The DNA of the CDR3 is TGTGCCAGCAGTTCTTACGACAGGGGCGCCGATGGCTACACCTTC.

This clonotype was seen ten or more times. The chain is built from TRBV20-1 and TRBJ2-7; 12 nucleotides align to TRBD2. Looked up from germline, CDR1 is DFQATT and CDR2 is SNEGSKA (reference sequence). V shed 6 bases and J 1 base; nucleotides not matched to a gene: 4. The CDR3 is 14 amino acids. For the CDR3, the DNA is TGCAGTGCCAAGGGACTAGCGGGTTCCTACGAGCAGTACTTC. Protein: CSAKGLAGSYEQYF.

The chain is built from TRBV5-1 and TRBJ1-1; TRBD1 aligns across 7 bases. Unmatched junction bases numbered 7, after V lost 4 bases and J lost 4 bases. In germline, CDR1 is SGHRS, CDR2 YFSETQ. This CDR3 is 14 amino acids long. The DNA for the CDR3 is TGCGCCAGCAGCCCAGGGGGGGAACTCACTGAAGCTTTCTTT. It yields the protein CASSPGGELTEAFF.

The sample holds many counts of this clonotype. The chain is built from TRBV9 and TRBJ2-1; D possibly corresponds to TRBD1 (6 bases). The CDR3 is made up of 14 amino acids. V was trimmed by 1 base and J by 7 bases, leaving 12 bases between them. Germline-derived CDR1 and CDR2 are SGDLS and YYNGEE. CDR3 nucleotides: TGTGCCAGCAGCGTACGTCAGGGGCGGAATGAGCAGTTCTTC. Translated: CASSVRQGRNEQFF.